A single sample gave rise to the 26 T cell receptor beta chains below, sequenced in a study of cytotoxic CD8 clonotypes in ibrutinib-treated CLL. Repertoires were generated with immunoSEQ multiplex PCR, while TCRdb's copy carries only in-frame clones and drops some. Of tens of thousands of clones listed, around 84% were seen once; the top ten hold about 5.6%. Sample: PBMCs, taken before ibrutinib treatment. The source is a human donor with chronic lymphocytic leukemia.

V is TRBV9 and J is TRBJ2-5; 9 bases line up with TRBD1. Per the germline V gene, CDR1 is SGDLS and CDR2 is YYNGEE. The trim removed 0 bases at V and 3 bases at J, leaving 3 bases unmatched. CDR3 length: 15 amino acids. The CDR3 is CASSVVRDREETQYF. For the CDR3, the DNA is TGTGCCAGCAGCGTAGTCCGGGACAGGGAAGAGACCCAGTACTTC.

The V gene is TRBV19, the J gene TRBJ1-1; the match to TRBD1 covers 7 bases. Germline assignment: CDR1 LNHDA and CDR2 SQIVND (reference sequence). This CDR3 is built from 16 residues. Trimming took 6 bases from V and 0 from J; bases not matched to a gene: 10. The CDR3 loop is CASSNERDSMNTEAFF. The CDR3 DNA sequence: TGTGCCAGTAGCAACGAGAGGGACAGCATGAACACTGAAGCTTTCTTT.

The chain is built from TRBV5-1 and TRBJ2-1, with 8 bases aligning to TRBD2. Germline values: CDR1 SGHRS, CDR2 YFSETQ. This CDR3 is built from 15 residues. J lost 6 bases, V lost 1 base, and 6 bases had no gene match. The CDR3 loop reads CASSLLETSGNEQFF. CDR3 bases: TGCGCCAGCAGCTTGCTCGAAACTAGCGGCAATGAGCAGTTCTTC.

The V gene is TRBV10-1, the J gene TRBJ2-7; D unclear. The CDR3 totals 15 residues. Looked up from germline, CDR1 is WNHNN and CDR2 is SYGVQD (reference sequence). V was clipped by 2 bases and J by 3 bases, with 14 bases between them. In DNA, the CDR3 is TGCGCCAGCAGTGAGGGGTCAGCCTTTGTCTACGAGCAGTACTTC. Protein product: CASSEGSAFVYEQYF.

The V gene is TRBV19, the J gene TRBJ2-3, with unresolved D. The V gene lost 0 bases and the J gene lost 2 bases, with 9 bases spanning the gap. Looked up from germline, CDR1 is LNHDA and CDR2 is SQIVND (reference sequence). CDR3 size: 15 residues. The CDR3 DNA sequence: TGTGCCAGTAGTATAGAGGTGGAAGCCACAGATACGCAGTATTTT. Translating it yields CASSIEVEATDTQYF.

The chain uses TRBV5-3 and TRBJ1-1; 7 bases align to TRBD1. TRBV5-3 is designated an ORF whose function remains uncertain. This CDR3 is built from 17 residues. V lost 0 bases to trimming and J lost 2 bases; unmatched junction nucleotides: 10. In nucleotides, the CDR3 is TGTGCCAGAAGCTTGGGTCCGGGACAGCCAGACAACACTGAAGCTTTCTTT. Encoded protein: CARSLGPGQPDNTEAFF.

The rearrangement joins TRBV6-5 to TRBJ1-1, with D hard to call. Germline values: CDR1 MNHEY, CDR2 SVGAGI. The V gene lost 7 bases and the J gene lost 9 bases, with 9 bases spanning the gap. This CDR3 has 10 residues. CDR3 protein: CASILPKAFF. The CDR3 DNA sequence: TGTGCCAGCATCCTCCCGAAAGCTTTCTTT.

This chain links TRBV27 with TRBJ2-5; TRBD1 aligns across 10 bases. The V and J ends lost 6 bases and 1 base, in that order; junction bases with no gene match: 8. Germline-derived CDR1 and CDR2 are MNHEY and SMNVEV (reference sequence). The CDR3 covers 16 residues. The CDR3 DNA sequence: TGTGCCAGCAGACCCGGGACAGGGGCGACCCAAGAGACCCAGTACTTC. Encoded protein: CASRPGTGATQETQYF.

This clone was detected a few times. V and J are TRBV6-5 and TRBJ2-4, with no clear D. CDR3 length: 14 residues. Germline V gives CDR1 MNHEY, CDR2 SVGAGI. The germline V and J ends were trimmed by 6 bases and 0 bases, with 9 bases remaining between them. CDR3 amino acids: CASSQPGAKNIQYF. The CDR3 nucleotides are TGTGCCAGCAGCCAACCGGGAGCCAAAAACATTCAGTACTTC.

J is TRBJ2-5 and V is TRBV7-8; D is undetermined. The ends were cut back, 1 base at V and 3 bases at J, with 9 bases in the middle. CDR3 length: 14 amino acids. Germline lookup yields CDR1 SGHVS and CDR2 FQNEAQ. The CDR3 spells CASSLGRRKETQYF. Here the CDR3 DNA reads TGTGCCAGCAGCTTAGGACGGAGAAAAGAGACCCAGTACTTC.

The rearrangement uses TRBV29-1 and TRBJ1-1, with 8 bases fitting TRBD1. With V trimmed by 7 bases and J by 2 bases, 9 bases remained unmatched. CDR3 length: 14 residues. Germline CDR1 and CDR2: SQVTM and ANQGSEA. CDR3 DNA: TGCAGCGCCAAGACAGGGGTCCGTAACACTGAAGCTTTCTTT. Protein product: CSAKTGVRNTEAFF.

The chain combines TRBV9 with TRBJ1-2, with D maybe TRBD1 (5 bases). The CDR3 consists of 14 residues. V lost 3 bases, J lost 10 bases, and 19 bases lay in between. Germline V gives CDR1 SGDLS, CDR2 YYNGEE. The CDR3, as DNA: TGTGCCAGCAGCGGGACAATTGCAGGGCGAGTCTACACCTTC. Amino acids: CASSGTIAGRVYTF.

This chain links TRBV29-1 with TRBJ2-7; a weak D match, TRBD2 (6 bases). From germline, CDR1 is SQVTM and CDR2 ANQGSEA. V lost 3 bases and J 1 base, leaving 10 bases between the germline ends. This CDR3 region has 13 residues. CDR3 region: CSVDKEGSYEQYF. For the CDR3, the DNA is TGCAGCGTTGACAAGGAGGGGTCCTACGAGCAGTACTTC.

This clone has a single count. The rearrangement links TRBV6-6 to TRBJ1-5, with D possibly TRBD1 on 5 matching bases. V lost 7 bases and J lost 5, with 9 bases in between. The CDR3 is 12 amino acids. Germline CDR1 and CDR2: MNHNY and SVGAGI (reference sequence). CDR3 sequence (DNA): TGTGCCAGCAATGCGGGGGATCAGCCCCAGCATTTT. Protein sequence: CASNAGDQPQHF.

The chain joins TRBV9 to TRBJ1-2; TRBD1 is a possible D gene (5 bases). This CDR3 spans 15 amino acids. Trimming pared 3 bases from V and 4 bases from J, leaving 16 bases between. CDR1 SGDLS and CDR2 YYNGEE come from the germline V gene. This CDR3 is CASSAARGGGYGYTF. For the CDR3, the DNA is TGTGCCAGCAGCGCCGCGAGGGGCGGGGGCTATGGCTACACCTTC.

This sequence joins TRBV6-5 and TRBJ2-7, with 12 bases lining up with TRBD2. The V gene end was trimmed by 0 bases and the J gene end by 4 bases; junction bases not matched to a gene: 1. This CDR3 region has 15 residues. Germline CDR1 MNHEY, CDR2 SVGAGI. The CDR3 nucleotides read TGTGCCAGCAGTTACTCCGGGACTAGCGGGTACGAGCAGTACTTC. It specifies CASSYSGTSGYEQYF.

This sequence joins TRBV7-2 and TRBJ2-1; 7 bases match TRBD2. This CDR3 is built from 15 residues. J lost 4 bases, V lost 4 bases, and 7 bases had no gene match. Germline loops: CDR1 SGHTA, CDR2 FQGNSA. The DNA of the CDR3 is TGTGCCAGCAGCTGGGCGGGAGATCAATACAATGAGCAGTTCTTC. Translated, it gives CASSWAGDQYNEQFF. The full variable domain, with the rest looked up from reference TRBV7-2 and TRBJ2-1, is GAGVSQSPSNKVTEKGKDVELRCDPISGHTALYWYRQSLGQGLEFLIYFQGNSAPDKSGLPSDRFSAERTGGSVSTLTIQRTQQEDSAVYLCASSWAGDQYNEQFFGPGTRLTVL.

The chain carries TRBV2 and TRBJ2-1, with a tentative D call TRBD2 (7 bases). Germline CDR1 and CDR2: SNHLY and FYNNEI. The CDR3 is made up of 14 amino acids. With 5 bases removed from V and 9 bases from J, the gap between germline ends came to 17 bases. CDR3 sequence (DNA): TGTGCCAGCAGTCTAGGACAGCGGGACACTGAGCAGTTCTTC. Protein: CASSLGQRDTEQFF.

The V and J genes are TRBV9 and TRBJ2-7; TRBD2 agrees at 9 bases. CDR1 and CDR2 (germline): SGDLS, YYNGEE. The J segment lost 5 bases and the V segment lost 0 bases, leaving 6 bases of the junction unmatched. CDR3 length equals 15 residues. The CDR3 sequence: CASSVEAGGPHEQYF. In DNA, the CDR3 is TGTGCCAGCAGCGTAGAGGCGGGAGGGCCTCACGAGCAGTACTTC. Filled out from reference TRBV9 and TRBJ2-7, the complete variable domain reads DSGVTQTPKHLITATGQRVTLRCSPRSGDLSVYWYQQSLDQGLQFLIQYYNGEERAKGNILERFSAQQFPDLHSELNLSSLELGDSALYFCASSVEAGGPHEQYFGPGTRLTVT.

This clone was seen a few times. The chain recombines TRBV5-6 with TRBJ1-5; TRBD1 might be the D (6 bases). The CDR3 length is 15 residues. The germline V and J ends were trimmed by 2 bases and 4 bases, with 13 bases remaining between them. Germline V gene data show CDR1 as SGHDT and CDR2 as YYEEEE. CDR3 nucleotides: TGTGCCAGCAGCTTTGGGGGGCCGTCAAATCAGCCCCAGCATTTT. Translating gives CASSFGGPSNQPQHF.

The CDR3 coding sequence is TGTGCCAGCAGGTCTGACCTACATTATAACTATGGCTACACCTTC. It translates to CASRSDLHYNYGYTF. The chain combines TRBV6-5 with TRBJ1-2, with D unresolved. In germline, CDR1 is MNHEY, CDR2 SVGAGI. Trimming pared 6 bases from V and 1 base from J, leaving 15 bases between. The CDR3 loop spans 15 amino acids.

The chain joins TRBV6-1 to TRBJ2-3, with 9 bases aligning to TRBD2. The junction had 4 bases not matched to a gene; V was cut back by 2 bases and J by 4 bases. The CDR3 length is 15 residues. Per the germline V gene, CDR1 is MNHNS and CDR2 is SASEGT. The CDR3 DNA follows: TGTGCCAGCAGTGAATGGCTAGCGGGGCCAGATACGCAGTATTTT. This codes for CASSEWLAGPDTQYF.

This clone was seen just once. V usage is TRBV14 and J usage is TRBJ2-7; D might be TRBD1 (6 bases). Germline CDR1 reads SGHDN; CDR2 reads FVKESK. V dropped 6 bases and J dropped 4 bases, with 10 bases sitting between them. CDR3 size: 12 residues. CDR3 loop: CASSTQGYEQYF. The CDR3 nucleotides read TGTGCCAGCAGTACTCAGGGGTACGAGCAGTACTTC.

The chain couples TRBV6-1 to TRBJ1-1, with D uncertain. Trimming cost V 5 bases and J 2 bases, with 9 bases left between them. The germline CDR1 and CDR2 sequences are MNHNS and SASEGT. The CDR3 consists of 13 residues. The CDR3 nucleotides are TGTGCCAGCAGTCCCCTGACCAACACTGAAGCTTTCTTT. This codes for CASSPLTNTEAFF.

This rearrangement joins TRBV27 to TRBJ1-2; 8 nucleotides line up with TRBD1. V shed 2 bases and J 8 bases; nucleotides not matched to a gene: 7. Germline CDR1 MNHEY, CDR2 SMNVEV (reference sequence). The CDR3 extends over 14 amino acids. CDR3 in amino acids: CASSLAGGNKGYTF. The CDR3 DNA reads TGTGCCAGCAGTTTAGCAGGGGGCAACAAGGGCTACACCTTC.

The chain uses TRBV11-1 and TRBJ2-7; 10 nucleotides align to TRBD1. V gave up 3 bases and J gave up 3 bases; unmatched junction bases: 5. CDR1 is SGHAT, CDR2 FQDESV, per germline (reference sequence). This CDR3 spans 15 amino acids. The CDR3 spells CASSFQTGGFYEQYF. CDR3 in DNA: TGTGCCAGCAGCTTCCAGACAGGGGGCTTCTACGAGCAGTACTTC.